This T cell receptor (beta chain) was recorded in a study of cytomegalovirus exposure and HLA in healthy donors. For this clone: As yet, its antigen is unknown.

Study-level findings and limits: The majority of TCR sequences were rare, yet some public TCRs appeared in many donors. In a later analysis, HLA-C alleles had the fewest associated TCRs, DRB1 alleles the most. In presence/absence analyses, roughly uniform sequencing depth across donors was assumed.

Nominal health characterized the donors when sampled, though unrecorded immune exposures were likely. Researchers ran the PCR with 60 Vbeta and 13 Jbeta primers. The method was immunoSEQ multiplex PCR; TCRdb's version includes in-frame clones alone and lacks a portion of them. The repertoire holds over 80,000 clones, with roughly four fifths as singletons. What was sequenced was PBMCs. The receptor was derived from a man aged 30-40 years in good health and CMV-seropositive.

Here the CDR3 reads CASQGERETQYF. CDR3 nucleotide sequence: TGTGCCAGCCAGGGGGAGAGGGAGACCCAGTACTTC. The gene calls are TRBV28 and TRBJ2-5; 7 bases align to TRBD1. CDR1 and CDR2 from the germline V gene are MDHEN and SYDVKM. The CDR3 runs to 12 residues. Trimming took 8 bases from V and 5 from J; bases not matched to a gene: 5.